Sequencing of this T cell receptor (beta chain) was carried out in a study of blood T cell repertoires in COVID-19 (dated by TCRdb to 2018 to 2020). As for the study more broadly: Samples covering the acute and convalescent phases of COVID-19 were provided by collaborators in the United States, Italy and Spain. The material from the prospective study consisted of cDNA or gDNA derived from T cells, B-cell-depleted T cells, or PBMCs. Subjects who had been exposed to COVID-19, were actively infected with it, or had recovered from it provided the deeply sampled blood TCRbeta repertoires that made up the dataset. The repertoires were released in a freely available public database intended as a resource for research on the immune response to SARS-CoV-2. The samples were drawn from two sources: the first 160 participants of the ongoing ImmuneRACE study, and over 950 subjects contributed by 6 global collaborators. Nearly every sample came with metadata listing a de-identified subject ID, COVID-19 status, age in years and sex. Where HLA class I and class II types were available, the types were taken from metadata supplied by the sample provider, not from assay-based typing. The study at large found these results: The quantity of clinical and demographic metadata differed by source and by participant and was supplied without curation.

A remark on this clone: Its cognate antigen has yet to be identified. Qualities for individual bases were not recorded, and no much larger clone is one base off.

Another Seattle source contributed samples from volunteer blood donors who had recovered from COVID-19. Each collaborating institution followed its own protocols to collect whole blood in K2EDTA tubes. Collaborator samples were shipped for TCRbeta analysis as frozen whole blood, isolated PBMCs, or DNA extracted from either sample type. The immunoSEQ Assay, a bias-controlled multiplex PCR, was used to amplify TCRbeta CDR3 regions from genomic DNA. The published analysis was carried out like this. Nucleated cell counts per sample were estimated from amplification of reference gene primers within the assay. Sequence reads were collapsed and filtered to measure the absolute abundance of every unique TCRbeta CDR3 rearrangement. For each sample, productive Simpson clonality was calculated as the square root of Simpson's diversity index over productive rearrangements. TCRdb obtained this table from immuneACCESS and retained in-frame rearrangements with V and J assigned. These tables miss some clones; where compared with another copy, unresolved V genes account for less than half of the shortfall, and the remainder is unexplained. V and J calls and clone size are as listed in that table; D and trimming were resolved from the DNA. Counted in this sample were 200,000 to 300,000 clones; 88% of them appeared once. The ten largest clones take up approximately 4.3% of the sample.

The sequenced sample consisted of peripheral blood. The clonotype comes from a man between 60 and 75 years old who had recovered from COVID-19.

The CDR3 region: CASSVDPAGGPRETQYF. The DNA reads as follows: TGTGCCAGCAGCGTAGACCCCGCGGGGGGGCCTCGAGAGACCCAGTACTTC. The chain is encoded by TRBV9 joined to TRBJ2-5, with 9 middle bases fitting TRBD2. Trimmed from V: 0 bases; trimmed from J: 4 bases; junction bases lacking a gene match: 10. Taken from the germline V gene, the CDR1 and CDR2 loops are SGDLS and YYNGEE. Inclusive of the bounding cysteine and phenylalanine, the CDR3 is 17 residues long. Only the CDR3 portion is preserved as DNA: 51 bases, with reading frame beginning at the first base.